This T cell receptor (beta chain) was recovered during a study of T cells in Graves' hyperthyroidism and ophthalmopathy. Ten or more counts support this clonotype. From RNA transcripts, TCR beta CDR3 regions were amplified. RT-PCR in the first round (using the HTBI primer set) targeted the TCR CDR3. TCRdb redid the calling of the multiplex PCR reads with MiXCR, one entry per CDR3 protein. The repertoire holds more than 600,000 distinct CDR3 sequences, with about a sixth as singletons. The CDR3 consists of 16 residues. Trimming took off 0 bases at V and 0 bases at J, with 12 bases between the two ends. CDR1 DFQATT and CDR2 SNEGSKA come from the germline V gene (reference sequence).

The J gene is TRBJ1-5, the V gene TRBV20-1; no clear D. The TCR comes from a man aged 18 to 35 with Graves' hyperthyroidism. The sample taken for sequencing was blood. CDR3 nucleotide sequence: TGCAGTGCTAGAGATCGGCAGGCCTTTAGCAATCAGCCCCAGCATTTT. Translating it yields CSARDRQAFSNQPQHF.